This entry lists 8 T cell receptor beta chains sequenced from one sample in a study of cytomegalovirus exposure and HLA in healthy donors. The PCR had 60 Vbeta and 13 Jbeta primers. The table came from immunoSEQ multiplex PCR; TCRdb's copy has only in-frame clones and leaves some out. Of about 160,000 clones listed, around 78% are singletons. Sequences were obtained from PBMCs. The source is a woman aged 18-30 years in good health and CMV-seronegative.

The chain employs TRBV5-4 and TRBJ1-5; D unclear. V was shortened by 1 base and J by 5 bases, with 10 bases between the two germline ends. This CDR3 is built from 14 residues. Germline V gene data show CDR1 as SGHNT and CDR2 as YYREEE (reference sequence). As DNA, the CDR3 is TGTGCCAGCAGCTTGTGGGCCTCATATCAGCCCCAGCATTTT. Translation gives CASSLWASYQPQHF.

This clone occurred a few times. The rearrangement uses TRBV6-5 and TRBJ2-5, with 9 bases identical to TRBD2. V lost 0 bases and J lost 5; bases outside the gene matches: 4. The germline gives CDR1 MNHEY, CDR2 SVGAGI. This CDR3 region has 15 residues. The CDR3 here is CASSYSSGRRETQYF. The CDR3 DNA follows: TGTGCCAGCAGTTACTCGAGCGGGAGGAGGGAGACCCAGTACTTC.

This clone was found a few times. The genes are TRBV30 and TRBJ1-3; D unresolved. CDR1 GTSNPN and CDR2 SVGIG come from the germline V gene (reference sequence). V was clipped by 3 bases and J by 0 bases, with 9 bases between them. The CDR3 loop spans 14 amino acids. The CDR3 loop is CAWSLAYSGNTIYF. For the CDR3, the DNA is TGTGCCTGGAGCCTCGCGTACTCTGGAAACACCATATATTTT.

The CDR3 protein is CASSLRGSHEQYF. The CDR3 bases are TGTGCCAGCAGCTTACGGGGTTCGCACGAGCAGTACTTC. The chain recombines TRBV7-9 with TRBJ2-7, with D tentatively TRBD2 (5 bases). Per the germline V gene, CDR1 is SEHNR and CDR2 is FQNEAQ (reference sequence). V was shortened by 2 bases and J by 5 bases, with 10 bases between the two germline ends. The length of the CDR3 is 13 residues.

This rearrangement joins TRBV5-6 to TRBJ2-7, with 7 bases aligning to TRBD1. This CDR3 is 14 amino acids long. V gave up 0 bases and J gave up 2 bases; unmatched junction bases: 2. Germline CDR1 SGHDT, CDR2 YYEEEE. CDR3 amino acids: CASSLGQGPYEQYF. In DNA form, the CDR3 reads TGTGCCAGCAGCTTGGGACAGGGACCCTACGAGCAGTACTTC.

This chain links TRBV4-1 with TRBJ2-5, with TRBD1 as a possible D gene (5 bases). There are 11 residues in the CDR3. Trimming took off 8 bases at V and 5 bases at J, with 9 bases between the two ends. CDR1 and CDR2 from the germline V gene are MGHRA and YSYEKL. CDR3 coding DNA: TGCGCCAGCCGTGGGGCCGAGACCCAGTACTTC. This translates into CASRGAETQYF.

This clone occurred a few times. The rearrangement uses TRBV9 and TRBJ1-3, with D perhaps TRBD1 (5 bases). This CDR3 region has 14 residues. CDR1 SGDLS and CDR2 YYNGEE come from the germline V gene. The V end lost 2 bases, the J end lost 0 bases, and 6 bases lay between the germline ends. CDR3 nucleotides: TGTGCCAGCAGCGTTCAGGGCTCTGGAAACACCATATATTTT. Its translation: CASSVQGSGNTIYF.

The chain is built from TRBV9 and TRBJ2-1; TRBD2 matches 10 bases. Germline CDR1 reads SGDLS; CDR2 reads YYNGEE. J lost 6 bases, V lost 4 bases, and 4 bases had no gene match. This CDR3 spans 14 amino acids. The DNA for the CDR3 is TGTGCCAGCAGCAGATCTAGCGGGAGCAATGAGCAGTTCTTC. Residues: CASSRSSGSNEQFF.